A selection of T cell receptor beta chains follows, all from one sample in a study of glioma-infiltrating T cells. TCRdb ran MiXCR on the multiplex PCR reads and lists one entry per CDR3 protein. The table includes tens of thousands of distinct CDR3 sequences, about 40% detected once. Source material: glioma tissue, nonneoplastic brain tissue, or PBMCs (not recorded which). The receptor source for this set is a human donor with low-grade glioma or glioblastoma, undergoing nonglioma brain surgery, or in good health (not recorded which). Both conserved end residues are part of each CDR3. The order of the fields is D gene, clone size, V gene, J gene, CDR3 DNA, CDR3 protein. The D gene is left open where the match is weak. Expanded clones are given a class, and other clones once, few, many or no size at all.

TRBD2	NA	TRBV4-1	TRBJ2-1	TGCGCCAGCAGCTTAGGTAGCGGGGTAAATGAGCAGTTCTTC	CASSLGSGVNEQFF
TRBD2	many	TRBV4-1	TRBJ2-7	TGCGCCAGCAGCCAAGGGGGGGGACCTTCCTACGAGCAGTACTTC	CASSQGGGPSYEQYF
NA	many	TRBV20-1	TRBJ2-1	TGCAGTGCTAGAGTTCGGGGGAGCTCCTACAATGAGCAGTTCTTC	CSARVRGSSYNEQFF
NA	NA	TRBV5-1	TRBJ2-7	TGCGCCAGCAGCTTGTTACCGGGGACGTACGAGGAGTACTTC	CASSLLPGTYEEYF
TRBD1	NA	TRBV29-1	TRBJ1-2	TGCAGCGTTGGGACGCAGGGGGCCGGCTATGGCTACACCTTC	CSVGTQGAGYGYTF
TRBD2	NA	TRBV6-2/TRBV6-3	TRBJ2-7	TGTGCCAGCCGACAGCGGGAGAGTGACGAGCAGTACTTC	CASRQRESDEQYF
TRBD2	many	TRBV7-6	TRBJ2-3	TGTGCCAGCAGCTTAGGGACTAGCGGGGCAACCGCTAGCACAGATACGCAGTATTTT	CASSLGTSGATASTDTQYF
NA	NA	TRBV9	TRBJ2-7	TGTGCCAGCAGCGCCGGGCACGAGCAGCACTTC	CASSAGHEQHF
NA	NA	TRBV6-2/TRBV6-3	TRBJ2-1	TGTGCCAGCACTGGGCCCCAGCGGATATCCTACAATGAGCAGTTCTTC	CASTGPQRISYNEQFF
NA	many	TRBV7-8	TRBJ2-3	TGTGCCAGCAGCTCCCAAGGGCAGGGGATTACGTATTTT	CASSSQGQGITYF
NA	NA	TRBV20-1	TRBJ1-1	TGCAGTGCTCCTACAGGTCCCGCGCTTGAAGCTCTCTTT	CSAPTGPALEALF
TRBD2	NA	TRBV6-1	TRBJ2-3	TGTGCCAGCAGAGTCTTAGCGGGAGGGAGAGATACGCAGTATTTT	CASRVLAGGRDTQYF
NA	many	TRBV28	TRBJ2-1	TGTGCCAGCAGTCAAACCGGGACGCTGAGCTCCTACAATGAGCAGTTCTTC	CASSQTGTLSSYNEQFF
NA	few	TRBV5-1	TRBJ2-1	TGCGCCAGCAGCTTGACGGGGAACGGTGAGCAGTTCTTC	CASSLTGNGEQFF
TRBD1	NA	TRBV6-1	TRBJ2-3	TGTGCCAGCAGTGAAGGCCCAGGGGGTGGGGGAGATACGCAGTATTTT	CASSEGPGGGGDTQYF
NA	few	TRBV5-6	TRBJ2-1	TGTGCCAGCAGTGTAATCCCGTCCGCCGGACACAATGAGCAGTTCTTC	CASSVIPSAGHNEQFF
TRBD2	many	TRBV6-2/TRBV6-3	TRBJ2-1	TGTGCCAGCAGCCAAGGACTAGCTGGCGATGAGCAGTTCTTC	CASSQGLAGDEQFF
NA	once	TRBV28	TRBJ2-7	TGCGCCAGCAGTTACCCGGCACAGTACGAGCAGTACTTC	CASSYPAQYEQYF
NA	many	TRBV4-2	TRBJ1-5	TGTGCCAGCAGCCAAAAACTCGACGGCAATCAGCCCCAGCATTTT	CASSQKLDGNQPQHF
NA	many	TRBV7-9	TRBJ2-7	TGTGCCAGCACCCCTACAGGCTACGAGCAGTACTTC	CASTPTGYEQYF
NA	many	TRBV28	TRBJ2-3	TGTGCCAGCAGTTCTCGGACTACAGATACGCAGTATTTT	CASSSRTTDTQYF
TRBD1	many	TRBV12-3/TRBV12-4	TRBJ1-1	TGTGCCAGCAGTCTCGGGACAGGGCTAGGAGCTTTCTTT	CASSLGTGLGAFF
NA	many	TRBV19	TRBJ1-1	TGTGCCAGTAGTATAGCTCCCAGCAAAGGGGGTCTGAACACTGAAGCTTTCTTT	CASSIAPSKGGLNTEAFF
NA	medium-sized	TRBV20-1	TRBJ1-1	TGCAGTGCTAGAGATCTTACAGCGAACACTGAAGCTTTCTTT	CSARDLTANTEAFF
TRBD2	many	TRBV20-1	TRBJ2-1	TGCAGTGCTGAGGATAGCGGGGCGGGTGTAAATGAGCAGTTCTTC	CSAEDSGAGVNEQFF
NA	medium-sized	TRBV6-1	TRBJ1-1	TGTGCCAGCGGGGTGAACACTGAAGCTTTCTTT	CASGVNTEAFF
TRBD1	many	TRBV12-3/TRBV12-4	TRBJ1-2	TGTGCCAGCAGTTCCCGACAGGGAACTGGCTACACCTTC	CASSSRQGTGYTF
TRBD1	few	TRBV5-6	TRBJ1-6	TGTGCCAGCAGCCGGGGACAGCAAAATTCACCCCTCCACTTT	CASSRGQQNSPLHF